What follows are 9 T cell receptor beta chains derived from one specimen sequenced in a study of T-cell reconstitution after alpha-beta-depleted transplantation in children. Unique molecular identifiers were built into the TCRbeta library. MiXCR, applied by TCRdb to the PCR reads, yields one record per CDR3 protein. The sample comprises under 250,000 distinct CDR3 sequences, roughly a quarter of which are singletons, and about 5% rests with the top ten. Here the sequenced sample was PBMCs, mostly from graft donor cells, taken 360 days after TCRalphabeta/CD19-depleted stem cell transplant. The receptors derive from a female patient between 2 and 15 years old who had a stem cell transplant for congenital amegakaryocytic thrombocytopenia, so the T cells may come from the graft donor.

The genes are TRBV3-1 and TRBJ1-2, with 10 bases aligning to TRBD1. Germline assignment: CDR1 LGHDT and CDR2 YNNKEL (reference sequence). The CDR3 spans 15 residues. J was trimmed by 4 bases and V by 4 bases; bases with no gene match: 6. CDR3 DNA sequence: TGTGCCAGCAGCCCCATTAGGGACAGGGGCTATGGCTACACCTTC. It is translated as CASSPIRDRGYGYTF.

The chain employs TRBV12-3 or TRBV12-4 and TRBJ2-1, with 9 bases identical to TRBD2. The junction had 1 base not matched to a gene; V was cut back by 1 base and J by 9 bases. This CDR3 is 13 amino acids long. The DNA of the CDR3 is TGTGCCAGCAGTTTAGGCGGGAGGGGTGAGCAGTTCTTC. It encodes CASSLGGRGEQFF.

The CDR3 loop is CAITPTASTDTQYF. CDR3 sequence (DNA): TGTGCCATCACCCCGACAGCAAGCACAGATACGCAGTATTTT. This chain links TRBV10-3 with TRBJ2-3; possible D gene TRBD1, 5 bases. Germline V gene data show CDR1 as ENHRY and CDR2 as SYGVKD. CDR3 size: 14 residues. Deletions cut 7 bases from V and 0 bases from J, with 11 bases between.

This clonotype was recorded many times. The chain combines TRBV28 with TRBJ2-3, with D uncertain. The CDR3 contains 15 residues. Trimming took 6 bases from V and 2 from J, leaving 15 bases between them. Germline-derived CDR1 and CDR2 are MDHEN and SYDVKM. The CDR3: CASSPARWDTDTQYF. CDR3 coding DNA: TGTGCCAGCAGCCCCGCCCGTTGGGACACAGATACGCAGTATTTT. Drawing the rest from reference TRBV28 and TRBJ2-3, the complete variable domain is DVKVTQSSRYLVKRTGEKVFLECVQDMDHENMFWYRQDPGLGLRLIYFSYDVKMKEKGDIPEGYSVSREKKERFSLILESASTNQTSMYLCASSPARWDTDTQYFGPGTRLTVL.

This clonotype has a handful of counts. In DNA form, the CDR3 reads TGTGCCAGCAGCTTCGACAGGGGTGAAAAACTGTTTTTT. Its translation is CASSFDRGEKLFF. V and J are TRBV7-9 and TRBJ1-4; TRBD1 matches 8 bases. Germline values: CDR1 SEHNR, CDR2 FQNEAQ (reference sequence). The CDR3 has 13 residues. J was trimmed by 7 bases and V by 3 bases; bases with no gene match: 1.

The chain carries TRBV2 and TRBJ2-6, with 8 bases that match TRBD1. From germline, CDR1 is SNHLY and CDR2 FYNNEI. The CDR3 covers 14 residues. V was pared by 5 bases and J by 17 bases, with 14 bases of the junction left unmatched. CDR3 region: CASSYRDRTWRVTF. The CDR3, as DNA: TGTGCCAGCAGTTACCGGGACAGGACATGGAGAGTGACTTTC.

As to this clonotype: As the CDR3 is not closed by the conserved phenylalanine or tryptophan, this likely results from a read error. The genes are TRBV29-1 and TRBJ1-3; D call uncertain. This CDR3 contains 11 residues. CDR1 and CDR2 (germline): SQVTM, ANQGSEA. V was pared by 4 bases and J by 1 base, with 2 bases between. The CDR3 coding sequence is TGCAGCGTTGGGTCTGGAAACACCATATATTGT. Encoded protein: CSVGSGNTIYC.

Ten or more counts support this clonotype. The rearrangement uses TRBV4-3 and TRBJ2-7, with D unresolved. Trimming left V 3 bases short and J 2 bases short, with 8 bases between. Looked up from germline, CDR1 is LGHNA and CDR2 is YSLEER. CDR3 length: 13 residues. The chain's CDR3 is CASSHGLAYEQYF. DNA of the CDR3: TGCGCCAGCAGCCATGGCCTTGCCTACGAGCAGTACTTC.

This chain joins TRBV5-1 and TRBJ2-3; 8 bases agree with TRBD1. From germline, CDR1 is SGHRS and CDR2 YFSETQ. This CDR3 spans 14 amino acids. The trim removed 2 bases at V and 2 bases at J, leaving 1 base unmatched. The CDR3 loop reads CASSFRGPTDTQYF. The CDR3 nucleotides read TGCGCCAGCAGCTTCAGGGGGCCCACAGATACGCAGTATTTT.